This is a list of T cell receptor beta chains from one sample in a study of T cell responses to AZD1222 COVID-19 vaccine. The method was immunoSEQ multiplex PCR; TCRdb's version includes in-frame clones alone and lacks a portion of them. The sample comprises approximately 160,000 clones, approximately 89% of which are singletons, and approximately 5% rests with the top ten. Specimen: peripheral blood, collected on day 0 of AZD1222 vaccination. All receptors come from an adult in good health. Both conserved end residues are part of each CDR3. D genes are given only for firm matches. Clone size appears in some rows only: once, few, many, or a class for an expanded clone.

abundance	v_gene	j_gene	len	d_gene	CDR3aa	CDR3nt
-	TRBV6-5	TRBJ2-3	16	TRBD1	CASSYSNDRAGDTQYF	TGTGCCAGCAGTTACTCGAACGACAGGGCCGGAGATACGCAGTATTTT
once	TRBV11-1	TRBJ2-2	14	TRBD2	CASSRTSFTGELFF	TGTGCCAGCAGCAGGACTAGCTTCACCGGGGAGCTGTTTTTT
-	TRBV30	TRBJ2-1	12	-	CACGSGINEQFF	TGTGCCTGCGGTAGCGGAATCAATGAGCAGTTCTTC
-	TRBV19	TRBJ2-2	14	-	CASKVEGNTGELFF	TGTGCCAGTAAGGTCGAAGGAAACACCGGGGAGCTGTTTTTT
-	TRBV3-1/TRBV3-2	TRBJ2-5	14	-	CASSHRRDGETQYF	TGTGCCAGCAGCCACCGGAGGGATGGAGAGACCCAGTACTTC
-	TRBV10-2	TRBJ1-1	11	-	CASRETLEAFF	TGCGCCAGCAGGGAGACACTTGAAGCTTTCTTT
-	TRBV28	TRBJ1-1	15	TRBD1	CASSLLDRSGTEAFF	TGTGCCAGCAGTCTCCTGGACAGGAGCGGCACTGAAGCTTTCTTT
-	TRBV6-5	TRBJ1-2	13	TRBD1	CASSPRDRRGYTF	TGTGCCAGCAGTCCCCGGGACAGGAGAGGCTACACCTTC
-	TRBV2	TRBJ2-1	14	TRBD2	CASKSPGLGNEQFF	TGTGCCAGCAAATCCCCGGGACTAGGCAATGAGCAGTTCTTC
once	TRBV4-1	TRBJ1-2	14	-	CASRATGTNYGYTF	TGCGCCAGCAGAGCGACCGGTACTAACTATGGCTACACCTTC
-	TRBV27	TRBJ1-5	14	-	CASSPQRRAKPQHF	TGTGCCAGCAGTCCCCAGCGGAGGGCCAAGCCCCAGCATTTT
few	TRBV19	TRBJ2-1	12	-	CASSQGYNEQFF	TGTGCCAGTAGTCAGGGCTACAATGAGCAGTTCTTC
-	TRBV6-5	TRBJ1-2	11	TRBD1	CASNRGPGYTF	TGTGCCAGCAACAGGGGGCCTGGCTACACCTTC
-	TRBV2	TRBJ2-7	17	TRBD1	CASSEHPSRGRLYEQYF	TGTGCCAGCAGTGAGCATCCATCCAGGGGGCGCCTCTACGAGCAGTACTTC
-	TRBV18	TRBJ1-1	14	-	CASSPQKGYTEAFF	TGTGCCAGCTCACCCCAGAAAGGGTACACTGAAGCTTTCTTT
-	TRBV28	TRBJ1-2	14	-	CASSPPVRGNGYTF	TGTGCCAGCAGTCCCCCGGTAAGGGGGAATGGCTACACCTTC
few	TRBV7-9	TRBJ1-5	14	-	CASSLGQGGQPQHF	TGTGCCAGCAGCTTAGGCCAGGGAGGTCAGCCCCAGCATTTT
-	TRBV19	TRBJ1-5	14	-	CASRKGYSNQPQHF	TGTGCCAGTAGAAAGGGGTATAGCAATCAGCCCCAGCATTTT
-	TRBV28	TRBJ2-1	17	-	CASNLYLTGGGFSEQFF	TGTGCCAGCAACCTTTATCTCACGGGAGGGGGCTTTAGTGAGCAGTTCTTC
-	TRBV9	TRBJ2-3	15	-	CASSVVSRSTDTQYF	TGTGCCAGCAGCGTAGTCAGCAGGAGCACAGATACGCAGTATTTT
-	TRBV11-3	TRBJ1-1	14	-	CASSLTGGNTEAFF	TGTGCCAGCAGCTTGACAGGTGGAAACACTGAAGCTTTCTTT
-	TRBV4-3	TRBJ2-7	15	TRBD2	CASSQDLTSPSEQYF	TGCGCCAGCAGCCAAGATTTGACTAGCCCCTCCGAGCAGTACTTC
once	TRBV4-2	TRBJ1-5	14	-	CASSQDGSYQPQHF	TGTGCCAGCAGCCAGGATGGGAGTTATCAGCCCCAGCATTTT
-	TRBV6-5	TRBJ1-1	12	TRBD1	CASSRQGSEAFF	TGTGCCAGCAGTCGACAGGGCAGTGAAGCTTTCTTT
-	TRBV28	TRBJ2-7	15	TRBD2	CASSSGEGWLYEQYF	TGTGCCAGCAGTTCTGGGGAGGGGTGGTTGTACGAGCAGTACTTC
-	TRBV4-2	TRBJ1-4	17	-	CASSPQPGGGALEKLFF	TGTGCCAGCAGCCCTCAGCCTGGTGGAGGGGCTCTAGAAAAACTGTTTTTT
-	TRBV7-9	TRBJ1-1	13	-	CASSDGRESEAFF	TGTGCCAGCAGCGACGGCAGGGAATCTGAAGCTTTCTTT